Below are 17 T cell receptor beta chains sequenced from a single sample in a study of neurological immune-mediated disorders. TCRdb redid the calling of the 5' RACE reads with MiXCR, one entry per CDR3 protein. The sample carries fewer than 35,000 distinct CDR3 sequences, around 3.4% recorded once. Sequencing input: PBMCs. All receptors derive from a woman in her 30s with multiple sclerosis.

This clonotype was seen repeatedly, ten times or more. The chain joins TRBV9 to TRBJ1-5; D is uncertain. V shed 2 bases and J shed 11 bases, with 17 bases lying between them. The CDR3 runs 14 residues. Looked up from germline, CDR1 is SGDLS and CDR2 is YYNGEE. The CDR3 loop reads CASSVEPGGMTQHF. In DNA, the CDR3 is TGTGCCAGCAGCGTCGAGCCTGGAGGTATGACCCAGCATTTT.

There are many counts of this clonotype. The V and J genes are TRBV11-3 and TRBJ2-7, with TRBD2 identical over 13 bases. Germline V gene sequence: CDR1 SGHNT, CDR2 YENEEA. Germline trimming cut 5 bases from V and 5 bases from J; bases unmatched to any gene: 6. The CDR3 sequence is 15 residues long. The CDR3 reads CASSRWTSGSHEQYF. In DNA, the CDR3 is TGTGCCAGCAGCCGATGGACTAGCGGGAGCCACGAGCAGTACTTC.

In its sample, this clonotype was seen many times. The genes are TRBV7-8 and TRBJ2-5; 12 bases are shared with TRBD2. Germline trimming cut 1 base from V and 4 bases from J; bases unmatched to any gene: 10. Germline CDR1 and CDR2: SGHVS and FQNEAQ. The CDR3 is 18 residues long. The CDR3 nucleotides read TGTGCCAGCAGCTTAGGTGCCCTAGCGGGGGGGATTGGAGAGACCCAGTACTTC. It specifies CASSLGALAGGIGETQYF.

This clonotype has at least ten counts. The J gene is TRBJ1-2, the V gene TRBV7-9, with unresolved D. The CDR3 has 13 residues. V gave up 0 bases and J gave up 4 bases, with 6 bases separating them. Germline V gene data show CDR1 as SEHNR and CDR2 as FQNEAQ (reference sequence). CDR3 residues: CASSLARSYGYTF. The DNA of the CDR3 is TGTGCCAGCAGCTTAGCGCGCAGCTATGGCTACACCTTC.

Many counts were recorded for this clonotype. V is TRBV27 and J is TRBJ2-3; D tentatively reads TRBD1 or TRBD2 (5 bases each). The CDR3 runs 15 residues. Trimming took 5 bases from V and 3 from J, leaving 15 bases between them. Germline V gene data show CDR1 as MNHEY and CDR2 as SMNVEV (reference sequence). CDR3 bases: TGTGCCAGCAGTGATTGGGGGAGTGGGACAGATACGCAGTATTTT. Its translation: CASSDWGSGTDTQYF.

The sample holds a few counts of this clonotype. The CDR3 DNA reads as TGCAGTGCTCCGACCCCTAGCGGCCACTACGAGCAGTACTTC. Residues: CSAPTPSGHYEQYF. V gene TRBV20-1 combines with J gene TRBJ2-7; 7 nucleotides agree with TRBD2. With 5 bases clipped from V and 3 bases from J, the junction kept 10 bases outside the gene matches. CDR3 length equals 14 residues. CDR1 DFQATT and CDR2 SNEGSKA come from the germline V gene (reference sequence).

There are many counts of this clonotype. The chain couples TRBV5-1 to TRBJ2-5; maybe TRBD1 (5 bases). The length of the CDR3 is 14 residues. Trimming took 4 bases from V and 0 from J, leaving 10 bases between them. The V gene's germline CDR1 is SGHRS and CDR2 YFSETQ. CDR3 coding DNA: TGCGCCAGCAGCAACCGACAGAACCAAGAGACCCAGTACTTC. Amino acids: CASSNRQNQETQYF. Full variable domain (outside the CDR3, taken from reference TRBV5-1 and TRBJ2-5): KAGVTQTPRYLIKTRGQQVTLSCSPISGHRSVSWYQQTPGQGLQFLFEYFSETQRNKGNFPGRFSGRQFSNSRSEMNVSTLELGDSALYLCASSNRQNQETQYFGPGTRLLVL.

This clonotype has a count of ten or more. The genes are TRBV12-3 or TRBV12-4 and TRBJ2-2, with D perhaps matching TRBD1 (6 bases). CDR3 size: 17 residues. Trimming removed 6 bases from V and 1 base from J, with 18 bases in between. The CDR3 DNA reads TGTGCCAGCAGCCCAGACACAAGCAGGGGGAACACCGGGGAGCTGTTTTTT. Amino acids: CASSPDTSRGNTGELFF.

This clonotype was picked up a small number of times. Relative to the germline gene, one junction end is altered; a read error may explain this. The chain is built from TRBV7-2 and TRBJ1-5; maybe TRBD1 (5 bases). The CDR3 is 14 amino acids. Germline lookup yields CDR1 SGHTA and CDR2 FQGNSA. CDR3 sequence reads: CASRGPGSNQPQNF. The CDR3 region has the DNA TGTGCCAGCAGGGGGCCGGGTTCTAATCAGCCCCAGAATTTT.

In its sample, this clonotype was seen many times. The chain links TRBV20-1 to TRBJ2-5; 10 positions agree with TRBD2. Germline CDR1 and CDR2: DFQATT and SNEGSKA (reference sequence). The V gene end was trimmed by 5 bases and the J gene end by 7 bases; junction bases not matched to a gene: 10. This CDR3 has 14 residues. CDR3 in DNA: TGCAGTGCTCGGAGCGGGGGGGCCTTCGGGACCCAGTACTTC. Translation gives CSARSGGAFGTQYF.

This clonotype has ten or more counts. V is TRBV18 and J is TRBJ1-2; D gene unclear. CDR1 is KGHSH and CDR2 is LQKENI in the germline V gene. The length of the CDR3 is 13 residues. Trimming took off 3 bases at V and 3 bases at J, with 8 bases between the two ends. DNA for the CDR3: TGTGCCAGCTCACCCCGAGTTGACTATGGCTACACCTTC. It yields the protein CASSPRVDYGYTF.

This clonotype was picked up many times. The chain carries TRBV29-1 and TRBJ2-5; the D is unclear. The CDR3 sequence is 11 residues long. Trimming removed 3 bases at V and 5 bases at J, with 7 bases between. Germline assignment: CDR1 SQVTM and CDR2 ANQGSEA. The CDR3 DNA is TGCAGCGTTGATACAAAGGAGACCCAGTACTTC. Amino acid sequence: CSVDTKETQYF.

This clonotype was detected many times. This may be a read error, as it is one base from a much larger clone. The V and J genes are TRBV3-1 and TRBJ1-1; D unresolved. The CDR3 has 13 residues. Germline lookup yields CDR1 LGHDT and CDR2 YNNKEL (reference sequence). V was cut by 4 bases and J by 4 bases, with 10 bases left in between. The CDR3 sequence: CASSPNQPTEAFF. In nucleotides, the CDR3 is TGTGCCAGCAGCCCAAACCAGCCCACTGAAGCTTTCTTT.

In its sample, this clonotype was seen many times. V is TRBV2 and J is TRBJ1-1, with no clear D. This CDR3 is 14 amino acids long. Between the trimmed V and J ends, which lost 2 bases and 0 bases, there was a span of 7 bases. Germline V gene data show CDR1 as SNHLY and CDR2 as FYNNEI. Here the CDR3 reads CASSEHSLNTEAFF. CDR3 nucleotide sequence: TGTGCCAGCAGTGAACACAGCCTGAACACTGAAGCTTTCTTT. Looking up the rest from reference TRBV2 and TRBJ1-1 gives the full variable domain: EPEVTQTPSHQVTQMGQEVILRCVPISNHLYFYWYRQILGQKVEFLVSFYNNEISEKSEIFDDQFSVERPDGSNFTLKIRSTKLEDSAMYFCASSEHSLNTEAFFGQGTRLTVV.

In its sample, this clonotype was seen many times. V and J are TRBV7-6 and TRBJ2-1; D is perhaps TRBD1 or TRBD2 (5 bases each). Trimming took off 6 bases at V and 5 bases at J, with 14 bases between the two ends. The CDR3 is 14 residues long. The V gene's germline CDR1 is SGHVS and CDR2 FNYEAQ. CDR3: CASSPGTLNNEQFF. The DNA of the CDR3 is TGTGCCAGCAGTCCCGGGACCCTAAACAATGAGCAGTTCTTC.

This clonotype was detected many times. This chain connects TRBV20-1 to TRBJ2-7, with D tentatively TRBD2 (5 bases). The CDR3 covers 14 residues. The ends were cut back, 7 bases at V and 1 base at J, with 17 bases in the middle. Germline CDR1 is DFQATT and CDR2 is SNEGSKA (reference sequence). The CDR3 sequence: CSVTQAGRSYEQYF. The CDR3, as DNA: TGCAGTGTTACTCAGGCGGGCAGGTCCTACGAGCAGTACTTC.

This clonotype has a count of ten or more. The chain recombines TRBV7-2 with TRBJ2-1; 11 bases are shared with TRBD2. This CDR3 has 15 amino acids. The germline CDR1 and CDR2 sequences are SGHTA and FQGNSA. Germline trimming cut 5 bases from V and 4 bases from J; bases unmatched to any gene: 4. The CDR3 nucleotides are TGTGCCAGCAGCCCGGTAGCGGGGGGGTACAATGAGCAGTTCTTC. This sequence encodes CASSPVAGGYNEQFF. The variable domain in full, completed from reference TRBV7-2 and TRBJ2-1, reads GAGVSQSPSNKVTEKGKDVELRCDPISGHTALYWYRQSLGQGLEFLIYFQGNSAPDKSGLPSDRFSAERTGGSVSTLTIQRTQQEDSAVYLCASSPVAGGYNEQFFGPGTRLTVL.